This record concerns one T cell receptor (beta chain) sequence. As yet, its antigen is unknown. CDR3 length equals 15 residues. Germline CDR1 and CDR2: SNHLY and FYNNEI. V was clipped by 1 base and J by 6 bases; unmatched bases: 8. Both 60 Vbeta primers and 13 Jbeta primers went into the PCR. Sequenced by immunoSEQ multiplex PCR; TCRdb stores in-frame clones only, minus some. The data contain approximately 180,000 clones, almost 85% of them singletons. The source of the sample is a study of cytomegalovirus exposure and HLA in healthy donors. Whole-study results and caveats: The study found most TCR sequences rare, yet found some public TCRs in many donors.

This clonotype was obtained from a girl between 5 and 17 years old in good health and CMV-seropositive. Sequenced sample: PBMCs. The chain links TRBV2 to TRBJ1-1; 7 bases are shared with TRBD1. The CDR3 sequence: CASSEGTGTVSEAFF. CDR3 sequence (DNA): TGTGCCAGCAGTGAAGGGACTGGGACAGTATCTGAAGCTTTCTTT.